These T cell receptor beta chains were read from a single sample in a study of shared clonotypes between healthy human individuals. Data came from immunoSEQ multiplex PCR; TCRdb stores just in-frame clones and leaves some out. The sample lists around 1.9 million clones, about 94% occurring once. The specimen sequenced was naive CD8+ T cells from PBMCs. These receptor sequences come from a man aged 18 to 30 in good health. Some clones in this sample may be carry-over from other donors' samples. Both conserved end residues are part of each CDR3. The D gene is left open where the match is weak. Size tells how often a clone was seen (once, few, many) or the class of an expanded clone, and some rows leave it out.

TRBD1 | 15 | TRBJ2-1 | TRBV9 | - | CASSLTGGLNNEQFF | TGTGCCAGCAGCCTCACAGGGGGCCTAAACAATGAGCAGTTCTTC
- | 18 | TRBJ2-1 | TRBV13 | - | CASSPLSAGGLDYNEQFF | TGTGCCAGCAGCCCCTTGTCCGCAGGGGGGCTCGACTACAATGAGCAGTTCTTC
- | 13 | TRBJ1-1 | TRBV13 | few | CASSPTVNTEAFF | TGTGCCAGCAGCCCGACAGTGAACACTGAAGCTTTCTTT
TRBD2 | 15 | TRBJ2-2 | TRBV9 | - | CASSVDGRVHGELFF | TGTGCCAGCAGCGTAGACGGGAGGGTACACGGGGAGCTGTTTTTT
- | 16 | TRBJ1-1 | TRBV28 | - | CASSFSLDRMNTEAFF | -
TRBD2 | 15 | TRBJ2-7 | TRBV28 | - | CASRLTSGRSHEQYF | TGTGCCAGCAGGTTGACTAGCGGGAGGTCCCACGAGCAGTACTTC
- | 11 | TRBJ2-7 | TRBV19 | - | CASSGWDEQYF | TGTGCCAGTAGTGGCTGGGACGAGCAGTACTTC
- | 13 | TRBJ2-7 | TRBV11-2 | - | CATRDPSIYEQYF | TGTGCCACCCGGGACCCATCGATCTACGAGCAGTACTTC
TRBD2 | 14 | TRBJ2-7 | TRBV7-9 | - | CASSLAGGPNEQYF | TGTGCCAGCAGCTTAGCGGGAGGGCCGAACGAGCAGTACTTC
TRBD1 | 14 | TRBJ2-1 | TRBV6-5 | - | CASSRQGAFGEQFF | TGTGCCAGCAGTAGGCAGGGGGCTTTTGGTGAGCAGTTCTTC
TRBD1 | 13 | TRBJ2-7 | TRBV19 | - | CASSTSGQYEQYF | TGTGCCAGTAGTACCTCGGGACAGTACGAGCAGTACTTC
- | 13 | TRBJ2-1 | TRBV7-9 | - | CASSLDYADEQFF | TGTGCCAGCAGCTTAGATTACGCGGATGAGCAGTTCTTC
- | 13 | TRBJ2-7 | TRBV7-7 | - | CASSPAGDYEQYF | TGTGCCAGCAGCCCCGCGGGCGACTACGAGCAGTACTTC
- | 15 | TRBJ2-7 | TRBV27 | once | CASSSTPRTNYEQYF | TGTGCCAGCAGTTCTACCCCCCGGACCAACTACGAGCAGTACTTC
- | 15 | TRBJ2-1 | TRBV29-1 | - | CSVRGIAENVHEQFF | TGCAGCGTACGTGGGATAGCGGAGAACGTCCATGAGCAGTTCTTC
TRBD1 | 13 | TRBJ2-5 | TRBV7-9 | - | CASSGTAQETQYF | TGTGCCAGCAGTGGGACAGCCCAAGAGACCCAGTACTTC
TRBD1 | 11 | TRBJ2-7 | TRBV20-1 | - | CSALTGVEQYF | TGCAGTGCGTTAACAGGGGTCGAGCAGTACTTC
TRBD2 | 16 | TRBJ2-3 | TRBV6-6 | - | CASGILAGGSTDTQYF | TGTGCCAGCGGGATACTAGCGGGAGGGAGCACAGATACGCAGTATTTT
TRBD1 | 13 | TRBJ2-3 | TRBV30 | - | CAWSATGSDTQYF | TGTGCCTGGAGTGCGACAGGGTCAGATACGCAGTATTTT
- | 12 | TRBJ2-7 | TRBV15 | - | CATSPRYYEQYF | TGTGCCACCAGCCCCAGGTACTACGAGCAGTACTTC
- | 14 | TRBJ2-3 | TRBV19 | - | CASIPTGGTDTQYF | TGTGCCAGTATCCCGACAGGAGGCACAGATACGCAGTATTTT
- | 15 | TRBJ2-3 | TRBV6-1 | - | CASRREGAGVDTQYF | TGTGCCAGCAGGAGGGAGGGGGCCGGTGTGGATACGCAGTATTTT
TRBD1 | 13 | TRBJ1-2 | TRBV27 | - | CASSPTGVGGYTF | TGTGCCAGCAGTCCGACAGGGGTTGGCGGCTACACCTTC
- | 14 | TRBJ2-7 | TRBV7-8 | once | CASSSGTYTYEQYF | TGTGCCAGCAGCTCCGGGACGTACACCTACGAGCAGTACTTC
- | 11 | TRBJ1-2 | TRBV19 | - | CASSTGYGYTF | TGTGCCAGTAGTACAGGGTATGGCTACACCTTC
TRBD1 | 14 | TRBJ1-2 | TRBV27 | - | CASSFIQGHYGYTF | TGTGCCAGCAGTTTCATACAGGGGCACTATGGCTACACCTTC
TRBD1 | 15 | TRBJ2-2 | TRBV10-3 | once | CATSTQGADTGELFF | TGTGCCACCTCCACCCAGGGGGCGGACACCGGGGAGCTGTTTTTT